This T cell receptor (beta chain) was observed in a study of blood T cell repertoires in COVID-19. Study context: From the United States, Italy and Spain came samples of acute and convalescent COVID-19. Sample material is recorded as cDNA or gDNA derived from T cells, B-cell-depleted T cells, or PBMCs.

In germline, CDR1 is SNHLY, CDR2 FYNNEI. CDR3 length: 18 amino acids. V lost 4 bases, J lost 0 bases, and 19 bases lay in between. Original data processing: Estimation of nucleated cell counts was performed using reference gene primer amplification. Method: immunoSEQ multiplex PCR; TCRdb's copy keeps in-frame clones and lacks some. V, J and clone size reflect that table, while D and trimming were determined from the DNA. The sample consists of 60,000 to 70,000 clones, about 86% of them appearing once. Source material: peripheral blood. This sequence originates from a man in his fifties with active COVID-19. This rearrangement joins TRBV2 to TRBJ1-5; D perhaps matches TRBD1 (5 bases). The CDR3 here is CASSVFKGRKNSNQPQHF. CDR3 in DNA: TGTGCCAGCAGTGTTTTCAAGGGGAGGAAAAATAGCAATCAGCCCCAGCATTTT. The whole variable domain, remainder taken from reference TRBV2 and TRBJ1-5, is EPEVTQTPSHQVTQMGQEVILRCVPISNHLYFYWYRQILGQKVEFLVSFYNNEISEKSEIFDDQFSVERPDGSNFTLKIRSTKLEDSAMYFCASSVFKGRKNSNQPQHFGDGTRLSIL.